This T cell receptor (beta chain) was recovered during a study of blood T cell repertoires in COVID-19. In terms of age and location, participants ranged from roughly 18 to 90 years and lived in roughly 22 US areas. Recovered status applied to Cohort 3 donors who had two consecutive negative PCRs. It also applied to those with clearance or with symptom resolution. Method: immunoSEQ multiplex PCR; TCRdb's copy keeps in-frame clones and lacks some. The sample yields about 180,000 clones, about 88% seen once. The clonotype was recovered from a woman under 30 who had recovered from COVID-19. The sequencing sample was made of PBMCs or T cells enriched from blood (not recorded which).

The CDR3 here is CSVGQGGDEQYF. DNA for the CDR3: TGCAGCGTTGGACAGGGAGGTGACGAGCAGTACTTC. The chain employs TRBV29-1 and TRBJ2-7; D may be TRBD1 (7 bases). CDR1 and CDR2 from the germline V gene are SQVTM and ANQGSEA. This CDR3 contains 12 residues. Deletions cut 4 bases from V and 5 bases from J, with 12 bases between.